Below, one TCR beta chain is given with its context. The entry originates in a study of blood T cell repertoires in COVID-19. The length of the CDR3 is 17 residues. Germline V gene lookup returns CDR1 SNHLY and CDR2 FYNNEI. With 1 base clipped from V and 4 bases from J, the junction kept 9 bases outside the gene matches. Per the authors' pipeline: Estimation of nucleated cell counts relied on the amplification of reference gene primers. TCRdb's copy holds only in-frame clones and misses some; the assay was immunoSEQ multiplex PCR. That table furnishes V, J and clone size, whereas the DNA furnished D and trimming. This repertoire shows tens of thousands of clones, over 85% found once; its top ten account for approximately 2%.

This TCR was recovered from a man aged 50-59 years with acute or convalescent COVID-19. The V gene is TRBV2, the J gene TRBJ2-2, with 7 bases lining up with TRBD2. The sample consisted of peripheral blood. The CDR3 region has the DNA TGTGCCAGCAGTGAAGGGCCTTCCGGGAGGCCCACCGGGGAGCTGTTTTTT. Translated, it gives CASSEGPSGRPTGELFF.